The 28 T cell receptor beta chains below come from one sample, sequenced in a study of CD4 T cells in relation to SARS-CoV-2 and coronaviruses. This table comes from immunoSEQ multiplex PCR, and its TCRdb copy is limited to in-frame clones, with some not included. The sample shows tens of thousands of clones, about 90% of them seen only once. Sequences were obtained from naive CD4+ T cells from PBMCs. Documented subset: naive CD4+ T cells isolated by negative enrichment. These receptors were taken from an adult with COVID-19.

The chain carries TRBV7-9 and TRBJ2-2, with D tentatively TRBD2 (6 bases). Deletions cut 6 bases from V and 2 bases from J, with 13 bases between. Per germline, CDR1 SEHNR and CDR2 FQNEAQ (reference sequence). The CDR3 contains 15 residues. CDR3 sequence (DNA): TGTGCCAGCAGACTTAGCGGAGCAAACACCGGGGAGCTGTTTTTT. Translating it yields CASRLSGANTGELFF.

The chain couples TRBV29-1 to TRBJ2-3; TRBD1 is a possible D gene (6 bases). CDR3 length: 15 amino acids. The germline gives CDR1 SQVTM, CDR2 ANQGSEA. Trimming removed 3 bases at V and 0 bases at J, with 13 bases between. CDR3 coding DNA: TGCAGCGTTGAGGGCAGGACAGCTAGCACAGATACGCAGTATTTT. This codes for CSVEGRTASTDTQYF.

V and J are TRBV10-3 and TRBJ2-1; D gene unclear. Germline V gene lookup returns CDR1 ENHRY and CDR2 SYGVKD. V was shortened by 5 bases and J by 8 bases, with 13 bases between the two germline ends. The CDR3 is 13 residues long. The chain's CDR3 is CAISNEVLDEQFF. CDR3 in DNA: TGTGCCATCAGTAATGAGGTCTTAGATGAGCAGTTCTTC.

As DNA, the CDR3 is TGTGCCAGCAGCGCGGGACTAGCAAGTGTAGATACGCAGTATTTT. It codes for CASSAGLASVDTQYF. The V and J genes are TRBV9 and TRBJ2-3; 9 positions agree with TRBD2. The CDR3 consists of 15 residues. V shed 3 bases and J 5 bases; nucleotides not matched to a gene: 7. Germline loops: CDR1 SGDLS, CDR2 YYNGEE.

The chain uses TRBV7-9 and TRBJ2-3; possible D gene TRBD2, 6 bases. Germline CDR1 reads SEHNR; CDR2 reads FQNEAQ (reference sequence). The germline V and J ends were trimmed by 1 base and 3 bases, with 20 bases remaining between them. This CDR3 spans 18 amino acids. In DNA form, the CDR3 reads TGTGCCAGCAGCTTAGTTATATCGAGCTGGGGGGAGACAGATACGCAGTATTTT. Its protein product is CASSLVISSWGETDTQYF.

This clone was observed a few times. The genes are TRBV28 and TRBJ1-4; D gene unclear. The CDR3 has 14 amino acids. Trimming removed 3 bases at V and 5 bases at J, with 10 bases between. Germline V gene sequence: CDR1 MDHEN, CDR2 SYDVKM. Written as DNA, the CDR3 is TGTGCCAGCAGTTTCCTCGGGGAGAATGAAAAACTGTTTTTT. Translating it yields CASSFLGENEKLFF. The full variable domain, its missing parts supplied by reference TRBV28 and TRBJ1-4, is DVKVTQSSRYLVKRTGEKVFLECVQDMDHENMFWYRQDPGLGLRLIYFSYDVKMKEKGDIPEGYSVSREKKERFSLILESASTNQTSMYLCASSFLGENEKLFFGSGTQLSVL.

The rearrangement uses TRBV18 and TRBJ2-5, with 14 nucleotides matching TRBD2. The CDR3 is 16 residues long. Germline CDR1 reads KGHSH; CDR2 reads LQKENI. The V and J ends lost 3 bases and 4 bases, in that order; junction bases with no gene match: 4. CDR3 bases: TGTGCCAGCTCACCGGGACTAGCGGGAGCTGGAGAGACCCAGTACTTC. Translating it yields CASSPGLAGAGETQYF.

This chain links TRBV7-9 with TRBJ2-3; 9 positions agree with TRBD2. CDR3 length equals 17 residues. Unmatched junction bases numbered 17, after V lost 8 bases and J lost 5 bases. CDR1 SEHNR and CDR2 FQNEAQ come from the germline V gene (reference sequence). The CDR3 sequence: CASSRPLSGRLEDTQYF. The CDR3 DNA sequence: TGTGCCAGCTCCAGGCCCCTTAGCGGGAGATTGGAAGATACGCAGTATTTT.

CDR3 DNA: TGCGCCAGCAGCCAAGAGCCCAGCGGGAGGTGGAATGAGCAGTTCTTC. It translates to CASSQEPSGRWNEQFF. V gene TRBV4-3 combines with J gene TRBJ2-1; 9 bases match TRBD2. The V gene's germline CDR1 is LGHNA and CDR2 YSLEER. The V segment lost 0 bases and the J segment 7 bases; nucleotides outside the gene matches: 7. The CDR3 is 16 residues long.

In DNA form, the CDR3 reads TGTGCCAGTATCCCAGGGGGCTCCGCAACTAATGAAAAACTGTTTTTT. It encodes CASIPGGSATNEKLFF. The gene calls are TRBV19 and TRBJ1-4; the match to TRBD1 covers 8 bases. Germline CDR1 LNHDA, CDR2 SQIVND (reference sequence). With V trimmed by 7 bases and J by 0 bases, 7 bases remained unmatched. The CDR3 extends over 16 amino acids.

The genes are TRBV19 and TRBJ2-1; 16 bases align to TRBD2. Germline assignment: CDR1 LNHDA and CDR2 SQIVND (reference sequence). The junction had 20 bases not matched to a gene; V was cut back by 5 bases and J by 7 bases. This CDR3 is built from 21 residues. The DNA for the CDR3 is TGTGCCAGTAGTTTTTCTCCCGGGACTAGCGGGAGGGGTAGGGGTCGGAATGAGCAGTTCTTC. This translates into CASSFSPGTSGRGRGRNEQFF. The full variable domain, rest sourced from reference TRBV19 and TRBJ2-1, is DGGITQSPKYLFRKEGQNVTLSCEQNLNHDAMYWYRQDPGQGLRLIYYSQIVNDFQKGDIAEGYSVSREKKESFPLTVTSAQKNPTAFYLCASSFSPGTSGRGRGRNEQFFGPGTRLTVL.

The rearrangement links TRBV2 to TRBJ2-3; D unclear. Per the germline V gene, CDR1 is SNHLY and CDR2 is FYNNEI. Trimming took off 4 bases at V and 0 bases at J, with 5 bases between the two ends. This CDR3 region has 13 residues. CDR3 amino acids: CASSVGSTDTQYF. The CDR3 DNA sequence: TGTGCCAGCAGTGTTGGGAGCACAGATACGCAGTATTTT. Variable domain in full (rest from reference TRBV2 and TRBJ2-3): EPEVTQTPSHQVTQMGQEVILRCVPISNHLYFYWYRQILGQKVEFLVSFYNNEISEKSEIFDDQFSVERPDGSNFTLKIRSTKLEDSAMYFCASSVGSTDTQYFGPGTRLTVL.

The chain links TRBV7-2 to TRBJ1-1; 7 nucleotides match TRBD1. This CDR3 is 14 amino acids long. V shed 5 bases, J shed 4 bases, and the junction held 7 bases outside the gene matches. CDR1 is SGHTA, CDR2 FQGNSA, per germline. The CDR3 DNA is TGTGCCAGCAGCCTAGACAGGGTGACCACTGAAGCTTTCTTT. It translates to CASSLDRVTTEAFF.

V usage is TRBV2 and J usage is TRBJ2-3, with 9 positions matching TRBD2. Germline V gene lookup returns CDR1 SNHLY and CDR2 FYNNEI. The CDR3 loop spans 16 amino acids. The ends lost 5 bases at V and 1 base at J; junction bases unmatched: 7. This CDR3 is CASSLLSGRGTDTQYF. The CDR3 DNA follows: TGTGCCAGCAGTCTCCTTAGCGGGAGAGGCACAGATACGCAGTATTTT.

This clone was observed once. The chain has TRBV6-5 and TRBJ2-3; 7 bases are shared with TRBD2. V lost 6 bases to trimming and J lost 1 base; unmatched junction nucleotides: 7. The CDR3 is 15 amino acids. Germline CDR1 reads MNHEY; CDR2 reads SVGAGI. CDR3 region: CASRRAGDGTDTQYF. The CDR3 region has the DNA TGTGCCAGCAGGCGGGCGGGAGACGGCACAGATACGCAGTATTTT.

The rearrangement uses TRBV11-1 and TRBJ2-2; tentatively, D is TRBD1 (5 bases). The CDR3 is 14 residues long. Germline CDR1 is SGHAT and CDR2 is FQDESV (reference sequence). Trimming removed 1 base from V and 4 bases from J, with 7 bases in between. CDR3: CASSLDRPTGELFF. The CDR3 nucleotides are TGTGCCAGCAGCTTAGACAGGCCCACCGGGGAGCTGTTTTTT.

The chain joins TRBV7-2 to TRBJ2-3; TRBD1 matches at 9 bases. Looked up from germline, CDR1 is SGHTA and CDR2 is FQGNSA. After removal of 7 bases from V and 3 bases from J, the junction contained 5 bases not matched to a gene. The CDR3 spans 14 residues. The CDR3 nucleotides are TGTGCCAGCACCCCGGGACAGGGAACAGATACGCAGTATTTT. Protein product: CASTPGQGTDTQYF.

J is TRBJ1-1 and V is TRBV5-1; D not resolved. V lost 2 bases, J lost 0 bases, and 14 bases lay in between. The CDR3 is made up of 16 amino acids. In germline, CDR1 is SGHRS, CDR2 YFSETQ. CDR3 region: CASSLQISNMNTEAFF. In DNA form, the CDR3 reads TGCGCCAGCAGCTTACAGATTAGTAACATGAACACTGAAGCTTTCTTT.

The CDR3 DNA reads as TGTGCCAGCAGCTTACTCCGGGACAGGGGATACGAGCAGTACTTC. Protein sequence: CASSLLRDRGYEQYF. This chain joins TRBV3-1 (or the pseudogene TRBV3-2) and TRBJ2-7; TRBD1 aligns across 10 bases. The junction had 8 bases not matched to a gene; V was cut back by 5 bases and J by 4 bases. There are 15 residues in the CDR3. Per germline, CDR1 LGHDT and CDR2 YNNKEL (reference sequence).

The chain carries TRBV18 and TRBJ1-6, with a tentative D call TRBD1 (6 bases). Trimming left V 3 bases short and J 4 bases short, with 16 bases between. There are 17 residues in the CDR3. The germline V gene encodes CDR1 KGHSH and CDR2 LQKENI. CDR3 in amino acids: CASSPLQGRSYNSPLHF. The CDR3 region has the DNA TGTGCCAGCTCACCTTTACAGGGCCGGTCTTATAATTCACCCCTCCACTTT.

This clone appeared once. The genes are TRBV27 and TRBJ2-3; TRBD2 matches at 9 bases. The germline V gene encodes CDR1 MNHEY and CDR2 SMNVEV (reference sequence). V lost 6 bases and J lost 4; bases outside the gene matches: 11. The CDR3 sequence is 16 residues long. This chain's CDR3 is CASRYIAGVGPDTQYF. In DNA form, the CDR3 reads TGTGCCAGCAGGTATATAGCGGGAGTGGGCCCAGATACGCAGTATTTT.

The chain links TRBV6-2 or TRBV6-3 to TRBJ2-5, with 7 positions matching TRBD2. The CDR3 runs 16 residues. In germline, CDR1 is MNHEY, CDR2 SVGEGT. With V trimmed by 5 bases and J by 1 base, 10 bases remained unmatched. Here the CDR3 DNA reads TGTGCCAGCAGTGGCGGAGCGGGAAGGGGCCAAGAGACCCAGTACTTC. Protein product: CASSGGAGRGQETQYF.

The DNA of the CDR3 is TGTGCCAGTAAGAAGGACAGGGTTAGTCAGCCCCAGCATTTT. This codes for CASKKDRVSQPQHF. The chain links TRBV19 to TRBJ1-5, with TRBD1 matching 8 bases. Germline V gene lookup returns CDR1 LNHDA and CDR2 SQIVND (reference sequence). V dropped 7 bases and J dropped 6; count of bases not matched to a gene: 8. The CDR3 runs to 14 residues.

This rearrangement joins TRBV5-1 to TRBJ2-5; unclear D gene. V lost 0 bases and J 7 bases, leaving 16 bases between the germline ends. This CDR3 is 15 amino acids long. Germline CDR1 is SGHRS and CDR2 is YFSETQ. The CDR3, as DNA: TGCGCCAGCAGCTTGGCAGGAATCCTCTCGGGGACCCAGTACTTC. It yields the protein CASSLAGILSGTQYF.

V and J are TRBV4-1 and TRBJ2-3; D is undetermined. V was shortened by 0 bases and J by 0 bases, with 10 bases between the two germline ends. The V gene's germline CDR1 is MGHRA and CDR2 YSYEKL. The CDR3 extends over 16 amino acids. In DNA form, the CDR3 reads TGCGCCAGCAGCCAAGAAAACCGCGGAAGCACAGATACGCAGTATTTT. This translates into CASSQENRGSTDTQYF.

The rearrangement links TRBV5-1 to TRBJ1-5, with a weak D call TRBD1 (5 bases). Germline CDR1 reads SGHRS; CDR2 reads YFSETQ. Deletions cut 0 bases from V and 6 bases from J, with 10 bases between. CDR3 length: 14 amino acids. The CDR3: CASSLGRGGQPQHF. The CDR3 DNA is TGCGCCAGCAGCTTGGGTAGGGGAGGTCAGCCCCAGCATTTT. Filled out from reference TRBV5-1 and TRBJ1-5, the complete variable domain reads KAGVTQTPRYLIKTRGQQVTLSCSPISGHRSVSWYQQTPGQGLQFLFEYFSETQRNKGNFPGRFSGRQFSNSRSEMNVSTLELGDSALYLCASSLGRGGQPQHFGDGTRLSIL.

The CDR3 nucleotides are TGTGCCAGCAGGACGACGAATTCGTATTCCTACGAGCAGTACTTC. Translation gives CASRTTNSYSYEQYF. V usage is TRBV7-9 and J usage is TRBJ2-7; no reliable D call. Germline V gene lookup returns CDR1 SEHNR and CDR2 FQNEAQ (reference sequence). V was clipped by 6 bases and J by 1 base, with 16 bases between them. This CDR3 spans 15 amino acids.

The gene calls are TRBV7-2 and TRBJ2-1; 14 bases line up with TRBD2. The CDR3 contains 16 residues. Germline lookup yields CDR1 SGHTA and CDR2 FQGNSA. J lost 12 bases, V lost 5 bases, and 12 bases had no gene match. CDR3 region: CASSPGGTSGSGGQFF. In DNA, the CDR3 is TGTGCCAGCAGCCCGGGAGGGACTAGCGGGAGCGGCGGGCAGTTCTTC.